This T cell receptor beta chain was sequenced in a study of shared clonotypes between healthy human individuals. The sample holds one count of this clone. Its specificity is not known. Study results and caveats: Estimated clonotype richness was generally higher in naive than memory subsets.

Trimming took off 0 bases at V and 10 bases at J, with 13 bases between the two ends. The CDR3 totals 14 residues. The germline V gene has CDR1 MNHNY and CDR2 SVGAGI (reference sequence). CD45RO-negative CD8 cells positively selected for CCR7 made up the naive population, which excluded terminally differentiated effector memory CD45RA+ cells. Profiling relied on immunoSEQ multiplex PCR, and the TCRdb table lists in-frame clones only, not all of them. The data hold about 700,000 clones, with roughly 94% observed a single time. This TCR came from a man aged 25-40 years in good health. The chain uses TRBV6-6 and TRBJ2-1; D unclear. Sequencing input: naive CD8+ T cells sorted from blood. CDR3 residues: CASSYSSTAGEQFF. CDR3 sequence (DNA): TGTGCCAGCAGTTACTCTTCCACGGCCGGCGAGCAGTTCTTC.